The 11 T cell receptor beta chains in this list originate from one sample, sequenced in a study of beta chain features in type 1 diabetes. TCRB transcripts that were expressed got sequenced, as all of the isolated RNA had been reverse transcribed. The repertoire was sequenced with immunoSEQ multiplex PCR; TCRdb's copy has only in-frame clones and lacks some. Counted here are 240,000 or so clones, 27% occurring once; the ten biggest clones make up approximately 4%. Sample: central memory CD4+ T cells from blood. These receptors were obtained from a man between 25 and 39 years old in good health.

This clone appeared a few times. This chain uses TRBV5-4 with TRBJ2-2; 7 positions match TRBD2. The CDR3 totals 16 residues. V shed 3 bases and J 4 bases; nucleotides not matched to a gene: 9. Looked up from germline, CDR1 is SGHNT and CDR2 is YYREEE (reference sequence). The CDR3: CASSSPGGVFTGELFF. CDR3 DNA: TGTGCCAGCAGCTCCCCTGGGGGGGTCTTCACCGGGGAGCTGTTTTTT.

The genes are TRBV5-1 and TRBJ2-5; no definite D call. V was clipped by 4 bases and J by 5 bases, with 15 bases between them. CDR1 is SGHRS and CDR2 is YFSETQ in the germline V gene. The CDR3 is 14 residues long. The CDR3 sequence: CASSAGAQVETQYF. CDR3 sequence (DNA): TGCGCCAGCAGCGCCGGCGCGCAGGTGGAGACCCAGTACTTC.

The chain joins TRBV19 to TRBJ2-1; D perhaps matches TRBD1 (5 bases). The V end lost 4 bases, the J end lost 7 bases, and 17 bases lay between the germline ends. Germline V gene sequence: CDR1 LNHDA, CDR2 SQIVND (reference sequence). CDR3 length equals 15 residues. The CDR3 region is CASSTMRTKSNEQFF. The CDR3 coding sequence is TGTGCCAGTAGTACGATGAGGACAAAAAGTAATGAGCAGTTCTTC.

This clone was observed a few times. V and J are TRBV29-1 and TRBJ2-7; the match to TRBD1 covers 8 bases. J was trimmed by 2 bases and V by 6 bases; bases with no gene match: 3. Per germline, CDR1 SQVTM and CDR2 ANQGSEA. The CDR3 runs to 12 residues. The DNA for the CDR3 is TGCAGCGTGGGACAGGCGCCCTACGAGCAGTACTTC. Amino acids: CSVGQAPYEQYF.

The gene calls are TRBV18 and TRBJ2-7; no clear D gene. The CDR3 sequence is 13 residues long. Looked up from germline, CDR1 is KGHSH and CDR2 is LQKENI. With 3 bases removed from V and 3 bases from J, the gap between germline ends came to 9 bases. The CDR3 loop is CASSPLASYEQYF. The CDR3 coding sequence is TGTGCCAGCTCACCCTTGGCCAGCTACGAGCAGTACTTC. Together with reference TRBV18 and TRBJ2-7, the CDR3 gives the full variable domain: NAGVMQNPRHLVRRRGQEARLRCSPMKGHSHVYWYRQLPEEGLKFMVYLQKENIIDESGMPKERFSAEFPKEGPSILRIQQVVRGDSAAYFCASSPLASYEQYFGPGTRLTVT.

V and J are TRBV7-2 and TRBJ2-3; no reliable D call. The germline V gene has CDR1 SGHTA and CDR2 FQGNSA. V was clipped by 1 base and J by 0 bases, with 8 bases between them. The CDR3 loop spans 15 amino acids. CDR3 in amino acids: CASSLGILSTDTQYF. The CDR3 DNA is TGTGCCAGCAGCTTAGGAATCCTCAGCACAGATACGCAGTATTTT. Full variable domain (missing parts from reference TRBV7-2 and TRBJ2-3): GAGVSQSPSNKVTEKGKDVELRCDPISGHTALYWYRQSLGQGLEFLIYFQGNSAPDKSGLPSDRFSAERTGGSVSTLTIQRTQQEDSAVYLCASSLGILSTDTQYFGPGTRLTVL.

In the case of this clone: This CDR3 is also generated by other DNA sequences in the sample. J is TRBJ2-1 and V is TRBV19, with 8 positions matching TRBD2. The germline V gene has CDR1 LNHDA and CDR2 SQIVND (reference sequence). Losses at the gene ends were 3 bases for V and 0 bases for J; bases not matched to a gene: 1. CDR3 length: 15 residues. The CDR3 reads CASSISGNSYNEQFF. The CDR3 bases are TGTGCCAGTAGTATTAGCGGGAACTCCTACAATGAGCAGTTCTTC.

CDR3 region: CASSEIGISTDTQYF. The CDR3 DNA is TGTGCCAGCAGCGAGATCGGCATTAGCACAGATACGCAGTATTTT. The chain recombines TRBV9 with TRBJ2-3, with D unresolved. Trimming shortened V by 3 bases and J by 0 bases, and 11 bases separated the two germline ends. CDR3 length equals 15 residues. The germline V gene encodes CDR1 SGDLS and CDR2 YYNGEE.

This clone was counted a few times. The chain links TRBV4-2 to TRBJ2-3; a possible D gene is TRBD1 (5 bases). With 0 bases removed from V and 0 bases from J, the gap between germline ends came to 7 bases. This CDR3 has 15 amino acids. Germline CDR1 is LGHNA and CDR2 is YNFKEQ. For the CDR3, the DNA is TGTGCCAGCAGCCAAGAAGGGGCAAGCACAGATACGCAGTATTTT. This encodes CASSQEGASTDTQYF.

This chain uses TRBV10-3 with TRBJ2-1; 7 nucleotides line up with TRBD1. The junction had 10 bases not matched to a gene; V was cut back by 6 bases and J by 8 bases. Germline V gene lookup returns CDR1 ENHRY and CDR2 SYGVKD. The length of the CDR3 is 14 residues. The CDR3 DNA follows: TGTGCCATCAGGCCCGGGACAGATATCGATGAGCAGTTCTTC. This translates into CAIRPGTDIDEQFF.

This chain connects TRBV11-2 to TRBJ2-7; 12 bases are shared with TRBD1. V dropped 4 bases and J dropped 7; count of bases not matched to a gene: 11. The germline CDR1 and CDR2 sequences are SGHAT and FQNNGV. This CDR3 has 16 amino acids. The DNA of the CDR3 is TGTGCCAGCAGCTCGGGGCCGGGACAGGGGGCGGAGGAGCAGTACTTC. The encoded protein is CASSSGPGQGAEEQYF.